This entry is about one TCR beta chain. The antigen remains undetermined. Sequencing used immunoSEQ multiplex PCR; TCRdb keeps in-frame clones, though not all of them. The sample has around 100,000 clones, 82% seen once. This entry is derived from a study of Ad26.COV2.S vaccination and SARS-CoV-2 variants. The V gene end was trimmed by 4 bases and the J gene end by 10 bases; junction bases not matched to a gene: 4. This CDR3 is built from 14 residues. Germline-derived CDR1 and CDR2 are SGDLS and YYNGEE. General study findings and limits: Researchers reported similar non-spike TCR breadth in vaccine and placebo recipients. A substantial breadth of spike-specific CD8+ and CD4+ T cell responses after vaccination has been reported. Total T cell responses were possibly underestimated by TCR breadth and depth analyses. Placebo recipients trailed vaccine recipients in spike-specific TCR breadth.

Specimen: peripheral blood, collected after recovery from COVID-19. The TCR sequence derives from a human donor who had recovered from COVID-19. The chain carries TRBV9 and TRBJ2-1, with 14 bases aligning to TRBD2. The CDR3 nucleotides read TGTGCCAGCAGCCCCAGGACTAGCGGGGGGGAGCAGTTCTTC. This sequence encodes CASSPRTSGGEQFF.